Shown below are 30 T cell receptor beta chains from a single sample sequenced in a study of T cell responses to AZD1222 COVID-19 vaccine (dated by TCRdb to the early 2020s). Library construction relied on the immunoSEQ multiplex PCR assay. TCRdb retrieved this table from immuneACCESS and kept in-frame rearrangements only. Not all clones are present; in checked studies, unresolved V genes account for under half, and no reason is known for the remainder. In this sample the table shows under 120,000 clones, 87% of which occur a single time. In total, the top ten clones hold 2% to 2.5% of the sample. The sample's time point label is to be understood as: about 28 days (+/-7) after the second vaccine dose. The sample was peripheral blood, taken 28 days after the second AZD1222 dose. These receptor sequences come from an adult who received the AZD1222 COVID-19 vaccine.

The gene calls are TRBV18 and TRBJ1-2; TRBD1 matches at 9 bases. V dropped 1 base and J dropped 7; count of bases not matched to a gene: 7. The CDR3 runs to 15 residues. Germline CDR1 KGHSH, CDR2 LQKENI. The CDR3 protein is CASSPRETGGSGYTF. The CDR3 DNA is TGTGCCAGCTCACCACGGGAGACAGGGGGATCTGGCTACACCTTC.

The rearrangement joins TRBV5-4 to TRBJ2-7; D might be TRBD2 (6 bases). The germline V gene has CDR1 SGHNT and CDR2 YYREEE (reference sequence). V was trimmed by 4 bases and J by 2 bases, leaving 13 bases between them. This CDR3 region has 14 residues. In DNA, the CDR3 is TGTGCCAGCAGCCTCGGGACTCCTCCCTACGAGCAGTACTTC. This sequence encodes CASSLGTPPYEQYF.

The genes are TRBV5-1 and TRBJ1-6; D unresolved. The CDR3 is 14 residues long. CDR1 SGHRS and CDR2 YFSETQ come from the germline V gene. Deletions cut 5 bases from V and 5 bases from J, with 11 bases between. CDR3 loop: CASRVKADNSPLHF. The CDR3 nucleotides read TGCGCCAGCAGGGTAAAGGCCGATAATTCACCCCTCCACTTT.

The chain links TRBV3-1 (or the pseudogene TRBV3-2) to TRBJ1-4, with 10 nucleotides matching TRBD1. CDR1 is LGHDT, CDR2 YNNKEL, per germline (reference sequence). The junction had 16 bases not matched to a gene; V was cut back by 5 bases and J by 7 bases. The CDR3 runs to 18 residues. CDR3 nucleotide sequence: TGTGCCAGCAGCTATCGACAGGGGGCACGGGGGCCTTCTGAAAAACTGTTTTTT. It codes for CASSYRQGARGPSEKLFF.

The count of this clone is one. The rearrangement links TRBV5-1 to TRBJ2-7, with D perhaps TRBD2 (6 bases). CDR1 and CDR2 from the germline V gene are SGHRS and YFSETQ. The CDR3 totals 13 residues. V dropped 0 bases and J dropped 4 bases, with 8 bases sitting between them. CDR3 sequence reads: CASSLVGGYEQYF. The CDR3 DNA follows: TGCGCCAGCAGCTTGGTGGGGGGTTACGAGCAGTACTTC.

This chain links TRBV3-1 (or the pseudogene TRBV3-2) with TRBJ2-7; 9 positions match TRBD2. CDR3 length: 14 amino acids. Germline CDR1 LGHDT, CDR2 YNNKEL (reference sequence). V dropped 2 bases and J dropped 4; count of bases not matched to a gene: 3. In DNA, the CDR3 is TGTGCCAGCAGCCAATGGACTAGCGAGTACGAGCAGTACTTC. This translates into CASSQWTSEYEQYF.

The chain recombines TRBV19 with TRBJ1-1, with 8 bases lining up with TRBD1. CDR3 size: 16 residues. Trimming at V came to 5 bases and at J to 4 bases, leaving 12 bases not matched to a gene. Germline CDR1 reads LNHDA; CDR2 reads SQIVND (reference sequence). DNA for the CDR3: TGTGCCAGTAGTGTCGACAGGGGCGGGCTCACCACTGAAGCTTTCTTT. Protein product: CASSVDRGGLTTEAFF.

The chain uses TRBV18 and TRBJ2-1; TRBD1 aligns across 7 bases. The CDR3 has 13 amino acids. Germline CDR1 and CDR2: KGHSH and LQKENI. The V gene end was trimmed by 0 bases and the J gene end by 10 bases; junction bases not matched to a gene: 3. The chain's CDR3 is CASSPPSGQEQFF. The CDR3 DNA reads TGTGCCAGCTCACCACCCTCGGGACAGGAGCAGTTCTTC.

This clone was seen more than once but under ten times. The chain combines TRBV28 with TRBJ1-4; D is uncertain. Germline CDR1 MDHEN, CDR2 SYDVKM. V shed 5 bases and J shed 4 bases, with 14 bases lying between them. CDR3 length: 15 residues. The CDR3 region is CASSAGAGFNEKLFF. The CDR3 nucleotides read TGTGCCAGCAGTGCCGGCGCCGGATTTAATGAAAAACTGTTTTTT.

The rearrangement joins TRBV6-5 to TRBJ1-3; D is undetermined. The CDR3 is made up of 12 amino acids. The ends were cut back, 6 bases at V and 2 bases at J, with 5 bases in the middle. Germline CDR1 MNHEY, CDR2 SVGAGI. The CDR3 spells CASSAAGNTIYF. Written as DNA, the CDR3 is TGTGCCAGCAGCGCAGCTGGAAACACCATATATTTT.

The chain combines TRBV10-1 with TRBJ2-7; tentative D call: TRBD1 (6 bases). Germline assignment: CDR1 WNHNN and CDR2 SYGVQD (reference sequence). This CDR3 contains 13 residues. V was shortened by 7 bases and J by 4 bases, with 14 bases between the two germline ends. The CDR3 loop is CASMIYRDYEQYF. In DNA, the CDR3 is TGCGCCAGCATGATTTACAGGGATTACGAGCAGTACTTC.

V and J are TRBV12-5 and TRBJ1-1, with TRBD1 identical over 12 bases. V shed 6 bases and J 10 bases; nucleotides not matched to a gene: 9. The CDR3 is made up of 14 amino acids. The germline V gene encodes CDR1 LGHNT and CDR2 FRNRAP. The DNA for the CDR3 is TGTGCTAGTGGCCCCGCCGGGACAGGGGGCCTAGCTTTCTTT. Translation: CASGPAGTGGLAFF.

This clone was seen more than once but under ten times. The chain is built from TRBV7-3 and TRBJ2-3; TRBD2 matches at 9 bases. Looked up from germline, CDR1 is SGHTA and CDR2 is FQGTGA. This CDR3 has 15 amino acids. Losses at the gene ends were 3 bases for V and 0 bases for J; bases not matched to a gene: 1. The CDR3 nucleotides read TGTGCCAGCAGCTTCCTAGCGGGAAGCACAGATACGCAGTATTTT. This codes for CASSFLAGSTDTQYF.

The V gene is TRBV9, the J gene TRBJ1-2; no firm D call. The CDR3 sequence is 13 residues long. The V gene's germline CDR1 is SGDLS and CDR2 YYNGEE. V shed 5 bases and J shed 5 bases, with 13 bases lying between them. The CDR3 region has the DNA TGTGCCAGCAGTAGGGTCATCGGGTATGGCTACACCTTC. Amino acids: CASSRVIGYGYTF.

This rearrangement joins TRBV5-1 to TRBJ1-2, with D perhaps TRBD1 (5 bases). CDR3 length: 15 residues. V was shortened by 0 bases and J by 2 bases, with 11 bases between the two germline ends. Germline V lookup: CDR1 SGHRS, CDR2 YFSETQ. CDR3 in DNA: TGCGCCAGCAGCTTGGCCCGACAGAGAAACTATGGCTACACCTTC. Protein product: CASSLARQRNYGYTF.

The rearrangement joins TRBV7-3 to TRBJ2-2; 9 bases align to TRBD1. Germline CDR1 is SGHTA and CDR2 is FQGTGA. J was trimmed by 3 bases and V by 2 bases; bases with no gene match: 1. The CDR3 runs to 15 residues. The CDR3 sequence: CASSLGQGYTGELFF. CDR3 in DNA: TGTGCCAGCAGCTTAGGACAGGGGTACACCGGGGAGCTGTTTTTT.

The CDR3 DNA is TGTGCCAGCAGTCACCAGGTGCGGTCAGGAGAAAAACTGTTTTTT. It specifies CASSHQVRSGEKLFF. The chain uses TRBV28 and TRBJ1-4, with D hard to call. The CDR3 length is 15 residues. Germline CDR1 and CDR2: MDHEN and SYDVKM. V was shortened by 5 bases and J by 8 bases, with 18 bases between the two germline ends. Using reference TRBV28 and TRBJ1-4 for the parts outside the CDR3, the full variable domain is DVKVTQSSRYLVKRTGEKVFLECVQDMDHENMFWYRQDPGLGLRLIYFSYDVKMKEKGDIPEGYSVSREKKERFSLILESASTNQTSMYLCASSHQVRSGEKLFFGSGTQLSVL.

In the case of this clone: Other DNA sequences of this sample code for an identical CDR3. V is TRBV19 and J is TRBJ1-2, with TRBD1 matching 7 bases. Germline V gene data show CDR1 as LNHDA and CDR2 as SQIVND (reference sequence). The CDR3 is made up of 12 amino acids. V shed 3 bases and J 8 bases; nucleotides not matched to a gene: 3. CDR3 residues: CASSIQGDGYTF. The CDR3 DNA sequence: TGTGCCAGTAGTATCCAGGGGGACGGCTACACCTTC.

The rearrangement joins TRBV28 to TRBJ2-2; 7 nucleotides align to TRBD1. The CDR3 covers 15 residues. CDR1 MDHEN and CDR2 SYDVKM come from the germline V gene. J gave up 1 base and V 7 bases, and 6 bases lay outside the gene matches. CDR3 in amino acids: CASKLSGGNTGELFF. The CDR3 DNA reads as TGTGCCAGCAAATTATCAGGGGGGAACACCGGGGAGCTGTTTTTT.

The chain has TRBV10-1 and TRBJ2-6, with D uncertain. Germline lookup yields CDR1 WNHNN and CDR2 SYGVQD (reference sequence). Deletions cut 3 bases from V and 4 bases from J, with 4 bases between. CDR3 length: 13 amino acids. CDR3 sequence: CASSESGANVLTF. Written as DNA, the CDR3 is TGCGCCAGCAGTGAATCAGGGGCCAACGTCCTGACTTTC.

In this sample, this clone turned up once. The chain joins TRBV6-5 to TRBJ1-1; D call uncertain. The germline V and J ends were trimmed by 7 bases and 1 base, with 4 bases remaining between them. Germline lookup yields CDR1 MNHEY and CDR2 SVGAGI. The CDR3 is 11 residues long. The CDR3, as DNA: TGTGCCAGCATCCAGAACACTGAAGCTTTCTTT. It yields the protein CASIQNTEAFF.

The rearrangement uses TRBV5-1 and TRBJ2-7; no clear D gene. The germline CDR1 and CDR2 sequences are SGHRS and YFSETQ. The V end was cut by 4 bases, the J end by 4 bases, with 9 bases between. This CDR3 is built from 12 residues. In DNA form, the CDR3 reads TGCGCCAGCAGCCCTGAGTCTTACGAGCAGTACTTC. This translates into CASSPESYEQYF.

The chain is built from TRBV28 and TRBJ2-1; 12 bases fit TRBD2. Germline CDR1 and CDR2: MDHEN and SYDVKM. V lost 4 bases and J lost 2; bases outside the gene matches: 3. The length of the CDR3 is 16 residues. The CDR3 DNA is TGTGCCAGCAGTTCCCGACTAGCGGGAGCCTACAATGAGCAGTTCTTC. The encoded protein is CASSSRLAGAYNEQFF.

This sequence joins TRBV30 and TRBJ1-3, with D maybe TRBD1 (5 bases). V lost 4 bases to trimming and J lost 2 bases, with 12 bases between them. Germline CDR1 reads GTSNPN; CDR2 reads SVGIG (reference sequence). This CDR3 has 14 residues. The CDR3 bases are TGTGCCTGGACGGGGGGGTCGGCTGGAAACACCATATATTTT. Amino acid sequence: CAWTGGSAGNTIYF.

J is TRBJ2-7 and V is TRBV5-1; D is undetermined. V dropped 3 bases and J dropped 4 bases, with 11 bases sitting between them. Germline CDR1 reads SGHRS; CDR2 reads YFSETQ. This CDR3 has 13 residues. The CDR3 nucleotides read TGCGCCAGCAGCTCGGCGGACGGATACGAGCAGTACTTC. Its translation is CASSSADGYEQYF.

This clone was observed once. V usage is TRBV6-5 and J usage is TRBJ2-1; D gene ambiguous. The V and J ends lost 3 bases and 5 bases respectively, with 11 bases between them. This CDR3 has 14 amino acids. Germline lookup yields CDR1 MNHEY and CDR2 SVGAGI. Here the CDR3 DNA reads TGTGCCAGCAGTTATTTCAGGAAAAACAATGAGCAGTTCTTC. Translating it yields CASSYFRKNNEQFF.

The chain employs TRBV6-2 or TRBV6-3 and TRBJ2-7; TRBD1 matches 8 bases. The J segment lost 3 bases and the V segment lost 3 bases, leaving 7 bases of the junction unmatched. The CDR3 extends over 15 amino acids. Germline V gives CDR1 MNHEY, CDR2 SVGEGT. DNA for the CDR3: TGTGCCAGCAGTTATCTACGACAGGGGAGCTACGAGCAGTACTTC. Protein: CASSYLRQGSYEQYF.

V gene TRBV18 combines with J gene TRBJ1-1; 9 bases map to TRBD1. Per germline, CDR1 KGHSH and CDR2 LQKENI. The CDR3 contains 17 residues. The trim removed 6 bases at V and 4 bases at J, leaving 15 bases unmatched. The CDR3 sequence: CASSRYPSGQGSTEAFF. As DNA, the CDR3 is TGTGCCAGCTCGCGCTACCCTTCGGGACAGGGAAGCACTGAAGCTTTCTTT. Full variable domain (missing parts from reference TRBV18 and TRBJ1-1): NAGVMQNPRHLVRRRGQEARLRCSPMKGHSHVYWYRQLPEEGLKFMVYLQKENIIDESGMPKERFSAEFPKEGPSILRIQQVVRGDSAAYFCASSRYPSGQGSTEAFFGQGTRLTVV.

This sequence joins TRBV29-1 and TRBJ1-1; D is ambiguous. Germline-derived CDR1 and CDR2 are SQVTM and ANQGSEA. Trimming removed 7 bases from V and 0 bases from J, with 12 bases in between. The CDR3 loop spans 13 amino acids. The CDR3 sequence is CSGFVKLNTEAFF. In nucleotides, the CDR3 is TGCAGCGGATTTGTAAAATTGAACACTGAAGCTTTCTTT.

This clone appeared once. The rearrangement uses TRBV6-1 and TRBJ2-2; 8 nucleotides match TRBD2. The germline V gene has CDR1 MNHNS and CDR2 SASEGT. The CDR3 totals 15 residues. Trimming cost V 3 bases and J 5 bases; bases outside gene matches: 5. DNA of the CDR3: TGTGCCAGCAGTGATCGCGGGAGGCCTACCGGGGAGCTGTTTTTT. Protein product: CASSDRGRPTGELFF.